This is a list of T cell receptor beta chains from one sample in a study of blood T cell repertoires in COVID-19. Sequencing was performed with immunoSEQ multiplex PCR; in TCRdb, only in-frame clones are kept and a portion is missing. The table has around 86,000 clones, about nine tenths seen once. Sequencing was performed on peripheral blood. These receptors were taken from a woman of 80 years or more with acute or convalescent COVID-19. The CDR3 runs from the conserved cysteine through the conserved F or W. Each record gives: V gene, CDR3 length, J gene, CDR3 protein.

>TRBV11-2|14|TRBJ2-5
CASSFGGAEETQYF
>TRBV10-3|16|TRBJ1-2
CAISESRSGAFYGYTF
>TRBV7-9|17|TRBJ2-5
CASTNPGLAGGQETQYF
>TRBV7-2|12|TRBJ2-1
CASGTGVNEQFF
>TRBV5-1|15|TRBJ2-5
CASSLWQGAQETQYF
>TRBV21-1|19|TRBJ2-1
CASSKARLAGGPPYNEQFF
>TRBV6-5|14|TRBJ2-1
CASSRDRDHNEQFF
>TRBV3-1/TRBV3-2|15|TRBJ2-3
CASSQDIQWGSTQYF
>TRBV5-1|15|TRBJ1-2
CASSSSTGTQGGYTF
>TRBV19|14|TRBJ1-4
CASSMGREGEKLFF
>TRBV18|18|TRBJ1-1
CASSPRLWTGNMNTEAFF
>TRBV7-2|15|TRBJ2-7
CASSLFPGRTYEQYF
>TRBV2|14|TRBJ1-1
CASTEGGRGTEAFF
>TRBV30|14|TRBJ2-3
CAWSRDRASDTQYF
>TRBV11-3|17|TRBJ2-1
CASSSGQGVSSYNEQFF
>TRBV19|11|TRBJ1-1
CASSIAAEAFF
>TRBV30|17|TRBJ1-2
CAWTNGILTGNLGGYTF
>TRBV5-4|20|TRBJ2-3
CASSLRPLTGLTVSPYTQYF
>TRBV7-2|15|TRBJ2-5
CASSPSDRGEETQYF
>TRBV10-3|16|TRBJ1-3
CAISDSRTGTGNTIYF
>TRBV11-2|14|TRBJ1-1
CASRLTTGPTEAFF
>TRBV18|15|TRBJ2-7
CASSPRRTLNYGQYF
>TRBV27|14|TRBJ1-2
CASSLSSPGYGYTF
>TRBV19|16|TRBJ2-3
CASSIGLTVSTDTQYF
>TRBV7-8|16|TRBJ2-3
CASSLADPGQGDTQYF
>TRBV2|15|TRBJ2-7
CASSVRVRGFAEQYF
>TRBV3-1/TRBV3-2|15|TRBJ2-7
CASSQESGLAYEQYF
>TRBV18|13|TRBJ2-5
CASSPPRGETQYF
>TRBV19|14|TRBJ1-1
CASSIVGGRTEAFF
>TRBV4-2|15|TRBJ1-2
CASSQDQGAVGGYTF
>TRBV3-1/TRBV3-2|13|TRBJ1-2
CASSQAAQIGYTF
>TRBV7-2|16|TRBJ2-5
CASSLARGGYQETQYF
>TRBV5-1|13|TRBJ1-1
CASRRDTYTEAFF
>TRBV4-2|17|TRBJ2-1
CASSQDPSGAKYNEQFF
>TRBV4-2|15|TRBJ1-2
CASSQGFQGAVRYTF
>TRBV5-6|12|TRBJ1-2
CASSLDREGYTF
>TRBV5-1|11|TRBJ2-5
CASSLAETQYF
>TRBV23-1|15|TRBJ2-7
CASSQSGTVSYEQYF
>TRBV27|15|TRBJ1-6
CASSLGDTRNSPLHF
>TRBV4-2|17|TRBJ2-3
CASSQQPRGRNTDTQYF
>TRBV7-2|16|TRBJ2-1
CASSEKRGGSYNEQFF
>TRBV6-6|12|TRBJ2-7
CAISGSSYEQYF
>TRBV5-4|15|TRBJ2-5
CASSLAPDSLETQYF
>TRBV24-1|15|TRBJ2-1
CATSDGGTPYNEQFF
>TRBV7-2|16|TRBJ2-3
CASSTLRGLGTDTQYF